A single sample gave rise to the 30 T cell receptor beta chains below, sequenced in a study of T cells in Graves' hyperthyroidism and ophthalmopathy. The source material, RNA transcripts, was used to amplify TCR beta CDR3 regions. First-round RT-PCR of the TCR CDR3 relied on the HTBI primer set. TCRdb re-called the multiplex PCR reads through MiXCR, storing one row per CDR3 protein. The data contain 450,000 to 650,000 distinct CDR3 sequences, 17% of them singletons. Input material: blood. All receptors come from a woman under 30 with Graves' ophthalmopathy.

In this sample, this clonotype is medium-sized. The chain carries TRBV27 and TRBJ2-1; 12 bases align to TRBD2. Germline V gene sequence: CDR1 MNHEY, CDR2 SMNVEV (reference sequence). Trimming removed 4 bases from V and 3 bases from J; junction bases left unmatched: 4. The CDR3 covers 16 residues. CDR3: CASSSRTSGNYNEQFF. For the CDR3, the DNA is TGTGCCAGCAGTTCCAGGACTAGCGGGAACTACAATGAGCAGTTCTTC.

This clonotype has a handful of counts. The chain carries TRBV7-8 and TRBJ2-6; D is possibly TRBD1 (6 bases). Deletions cut 3 bases from V and 4 bases from J, with 16 bases between. The CDR3 has 17 amino acids. Germline CDR1 SGHVS, CDR2 FQNEAQ. CDR3 residues: CASSFGVRGFGANVLTF. CDR3 sequence (DNA): TGTGCCAGCAGCTTCGGTGTGAGGGGGTTCGGGGCCAACGTCCTGACTTTC.

The J gene is TRBJ2-7, the V gene TRBV7-9, with 7 bases matching TRBD1. Germline CDR1 reads SEHNR; CDR2 reads FQNEAQ (reference sequence). Unmatched junction bases numbered 10, after V lost 4 bases and J lost 4 bases. CDR3 length equals 15 residues. The CDR3, as DNA: TGTGCCAGCAGCTACCGGACAGGCGTTGGGTACGAGCAGTACTTC. This encodes CASSYRTGVGYEQYF.

The CDR3 DNA is TGCGCCAGCAGCCAGGAAACAGTGGGGAGCACTGAAGCTTTCTTT. Amino acids: CASSQETVGSTEAFF. This chain links TRBV4-3 with TRBJ1-1, with D uncertain. The V gene lost 3 bases and the J gene lost 4 bases, with 15 bases spanning the gap. The CDR3 has 15 amino acids. In germline, CDR1 is LGHNA, CDR2 YSLEER.

This clonotype came up many times. The chain carries TRBV11-2 and TRBJ1-6; D is possibly TRBD1 (6 bases). Trimming left V 1 base short and J 4 bases short, with 14 bases between. The V gene's germline CDR1 is SGHAT and CDR2 FQNNGV. This CDR3 region has 17 residues. CDR3 in DNA: TGTGCCAGCAGCTTAGGCCCAGGGGAGGGGTATAATTCACCCCTCCACTTT. Protein sequence: CASSLGPGEGYNSPLHF. Combining the CDR3 with reference TRBV11-2 and TRBJ1-6 gives the whole variable domain EAGVAQSPRYKIIEKRQSVAFWCNPISGHATLYWYQQILGQGPKLLIQFQNNGVVDDSQLPKDRFSAERLKGVDSTLKIQPAKLEDSAVYLCASSLGPGEGYNSPLHFGNGTRLTVT.

There are a few counts of this clonotype. The chain employs TRBV4-1 and TRBJ1-1; D call uncertain. CDR3 length equals 14 residues. V was cut by 2 bases and J by 2 bases, with 9 bases left in between. Germline assignment: CDR1 MGHRA and CDR2 YSYEKL. CDR3 nucleotide sequence: TGCGCCAGCAGCCAACGGACGGGAAACACTGAAGCTTTCTTT. This codes for CASSQRTGNTEAFF.

The chain uses TRBV19 and TRBJ2-1; 11 bases are shared with TRBD1. The CDR3 is 16 residues long. The germline V gene encodes CDR1 LNHDA and CDR2 SQIVND (reference sequence). The trim removed 7 bases at V and 4 bases at J, leaving 9 bases unmatched. The CDR3 loop reads CASTQDRGRVYNEQFF. The CDR3 nucleotides are TGTGCCAGTACTCAGGACAGGGGGCGAGTTTACAATGAGCAGTTCTTC.

Many counts were recorded for this clonotype. The rearrangement joins TRBV5-5 to TRBJ2-7; D may match TRBD1 or TRBD2 (5 bases each). The ends were cut back, 2 bases at V and 4 bases at J, with 13 bases in the middle. CDR1 SGHKS and CDR2 YYEKEE come from the germline V gene (reference sequence). The CDR3 has 14 amino acids. As DNA, the CDR3 is TGTGCCAGCAGCTTCTTCGGGGACCAATACGAGCAGTACTTC. Amino acid sequence: CASSFFGDQYEQYF.

Regarding this clonotype: A read error may explain this, as a much larger clone is one base away. The chain is built from TRBV28 and TRBJ2-7, with D possibly TRBD1 on 6 matching bases. V was pared by 10 bases and J by 9 bases, with 19 bases between. The germline gives CDR1 MDHEN, CDR2 SYDVKM. The CDR3 spans 12 residues. The CDR3 sequence is CAINEGGSRQYF. CDR3 DNA: TGTGCCATCAACGAAGGGGGAAGTAGGCAGTACTTC.

This clonotype was counted a few times. This may arise from a read error, as a much more abundant clone is one base away. The CDR3 DNA reads as TGTGCCAGCAGTTTAGCCCTCGGGGCAATTAATCAGCCCCAGCATTTT. This codes for CASSLALGAINQPQHF. The rearrangement links TRBV12-3 or TRBV12-4 to TRBJ1-5; a possible D gene is TRBD1 (5 bases). There are 16 residues in the CDR3. Trimming shortened V by 0 bases and J by 4 bases, and 13 bases separated the two germline ends.

This clonotype was counted at least ten times. V is TRBV7-8 and J is TRBJ1-1; no clear D gene. The CDR3 contains 14 residues. Germline V gene data show CDR1 as SGHVS and CDR2 as FQNEAQ. V lost 1 base to trimming and J lost 3 bases, with 9 bases between them. The CDR3 reads CASSLGVTYTEAFF. The DNA of the CDR3 is TGTGCCAGCAGCTTAGGGGTGACGTACACTGAAGCTTTCTTT.

This chain uses TRBV28 with TRBJ1-4; tentative D call: TRBD1 (6 bases). This CDR3 has 14 residues. Trimming removed 7 bases at V and 8 bases at J, with 17 bases between. Germline V lookup: CDR1 MDHEN, CDR2 SYDVKM. CDR3 loop: CASTYGGADEKLFF. The CDR3 DNA is TGTGCCAGCACGTACGGGGGCGCAGACGAAAAACTGTTTTTT.

This clonotype was detected only a few times. The V gene is TRBV4-3, the J gene TRBJ1-2, with D possibly TRBD1 on 5 matching bases. With 8 bases removed from V and 2 bases from J, the gap between germline ends came to 21 bases. The germline V gene has CDR1 LGHNA and CDR2 YSLEER. There are 16 residues in the CDR3. The CDR3 loop reads CASRRDLRLLNYGYTF. The DNA of the CDR3 is TGCGCCAGCCGCCGGGACCTCCGACTATTAAACTATGGCTACACCTTC.

This clonotype appeared once. This may be a read error: a much more frequent sequence differs by one nucleotide. This rearrangement joins TRBV10-3 to TRBJ2-3; 7 bases align to TRBD1. Germline V gene lookup returns CDR1 ENHRY and CDR2 SYGVKD. CDR3 size: 14 residues. The CDR3: CAVSDQGETDTQYF. The DNA of the CDR3 is TGTGCCGTCAGTGATCAGGGGGAAACAGATACGCAGTATTTT.

The rearrangement links TRBV19 to TRBJ2-2, with D perhaps given as TRBD1 or TRBD2 (5 bases each). V was shortened by 2 bases and J by 1 base, with 14 bases between the two germline ends. The germline CDR1 and CDR2 sequences are LNHDA and SQIVND (reference sequence). The CDR3 runs to 17 residues. The CDR3 loop is CASSIFLGTGNTGELFF. CDR3 DNA: TGTGCCAGTAGTATATTCCTCGGGACGGGGAACACCGGGGAGCTGTTTTTT.

The chain recombines TRBV10-2 with TRBJ1-2; TRBD1 matches at 8 bases. Per germline, CDR1 WSHSY and CDR2 SAAADI. The CDR3 extends over 14 amino acids. The J segment lost 2 bases and the V segment lost 6 bases, leaving 5 bases of the junction unmatched. CDR3 protein: CASSRDRINYGYTF. DNA for the CDR3: TGCGCCAGCAGCCGGGACAGGATAAACTATGGCTACACCTTC.

This clonotype appeared many times. The chain is built from TRBV20-1 and TRBJ2-7; 13 nucleotides match TRBD2. The CDR3 sequence is 16 residues long. V trimming: 0 bases; J trimming: 7 bases; junction bases outside the gene matches: 9. Germline V gene lookup returns CDR1 DFQATT and CDR2 SNEGSKA (reference sequence). The CDR3 reads CSARDRLAGGYREQYF. The CDR3 DNA follows: TGCAGTGCTAGAGATCGACTAGCGGGGGGTTATAGGGAGCAGTACTTC.

At least ten counts were recorded for this clonotype. The chain combines TRBV20-1 with TRBJ1-1, with D uncertain. There are 14 residues in the CDR3. The V and J ends lost 1 base and 1 base respectively, with 10 bases between them. The germline V gene encodes CDR1 DFQATT and CDR2 SNEGSKA (reference sequence). As DNA, the CDR3 is TGCAGTGCTAGAGGTAGGATGAGGAACACTGAAGCTTTCTTT. It codes for CSARGRMRNTEAFF.

The J gene is TRBJ1-1, the V gene TRBV11-2; TRBD1 aligns across 9 bases. The CDR3 runs 22 residues. Germline-derived CDR1 and CDR2 are SGHAT and FQNNGV. Germline trimming cut 4 bases from V and 5 bases from J; bases unmatched to any gene: 29. The CDR3 loop reads CASSSRTGGVVPGQGILTEAFF. The CDR3 region has the DNA TGTGCCAGCAGCTCACGGACAGGAGGCGTAGTCCCGGGACAGGGAATCCTAACTGAAGCTTTCTTT. Full variable domain (remainder filled in from reference TRBV11-2 and TRBJ1-1): EAGVAQSPRYKIIEKRQSVAFWCNPISGHATLYWYQQILGQGPKLLIQFQNNGVVDDSQLPKDRFSAERLKGVDSTLKIQPAKLEDSAVYLCASSSRTGGVVPGQGILTEAFFGQGTRLTVV.

This clonotype was seen ten or more times. V usage is TRBV3-1 and J usage is TRBJ1-1; 8 bases fit TRBD1. The CDR3 runs 17 residues. The V and J ends lost 4 bases and 2 bases, in that order; junction bases with no gene match: 12. Germline lookup yields CDR1 LGHDT and CDR2 YNNKEL (reference sequence). This CDR3 reads CASSPRPGQEPNTEAFF. CDR3 nucleotides: TGTGCCAGCAGCCCTCGACCGGGACAGGAACCCAACACTGAAGCTTTCTTT.

This clonotype was detected many times. The chain has TRBV30 and TRBJ1-5; D gene ambiguous. CDR1 is GTSNPN, CDR2 SVGIG, per germline (reference sequence). The CDR3 runs to 13 residues. Trimming shortened V by 0 bases and J by 8 bases, and 11 bases separated the two germline ends. CDR3 sequence (DNA): TGTGCCTGGAGTGTAACCCAAGCGGAGCCCCAGCATTTT. Protein product: CAWSVTQAEPQHF.

Ten or more counts support this clonotype. V gene TRBV2 combines with J gene TRBJ1-4; 10 nucleotides agree with TRBD1. There are 17 residues in the CDR3. Trimming took 5 bases from V and 7 from J; bases not matched to a gene: 13. Looked up from germline, CDR1 is SNHLY and CDR2 is FYNNEI. The CDR3 coding sequence is TGTGCCAGCAGTCGGGACAGGGGAAGCAGGATTGGTGAAAAACTGTTTTTT. Its protein is CASSRDRGSRIGEKLFF.

The rearrangement joins TRBV7-9 to TRBJ2-7; 7 bases map to TRBD2. CDR1 is SEHNR, CDR2 FQNEAQ, per germline (reference sequence). With V trimmed by 5 bases and J by 2 bases, 12 bases remained unmatched. The CDR3 is 16 amino acids. CDR3 sequence reads: CASSKRWTLAAYEQYF. The CDR3 bases are TGTGCCAGCAGCAAGAGGTGGACGCTAGCGGCCTACGAGCAGTACTTC.

This clonotype has a handful of counts. The chain uses TRBV3-1 and TRBJ1-3; no clear D. V was trimmed by 2 bases and J by 4 bases, leaving 9 bases between them. CDR3 length: 14 amino acids. Per the germline V gene, CDR1 is LGHDT and CDR2 is YNNKEL (reference sequence). Here the CDR3 reads CASSQSISGNTIYF. The CDR3 DNA is TGTGCCAGCAGCCAATCTATATCCGGAAACACCATATATTTT.

This clonotype has at least ten counts. The chain couples TRBV30 to TRBJ1-1, with unresolved D. Trimming left V 0 bases short and J 0 bases short, with 5 bases between. Germline CDR1 GTSNPN, CDR2 SVGIG (reference sequence). The CDR3 has 13 amino acids. CDR3 in amino acids: CAWSVGMNTEAFF. The CDR3 DNA sequence: TGTGCCTGGAGTGTAGGGATGAACACTGAAGCTTTCTTT.

The sample holds a few counts of this clonotype. The chain has TRBV5-1 and TRBJ2-5, with TRBD2 identical over 8 bases. The germline gives CDR1 SGHRS, CDR2 YFSETQ. This CDR3 has 15 residues. V was clipped by 4 bases and J by 4 bases; unmatched bases: 9. CDR3 DNA sequence: TGCGCCAGCAGCCCGGGACTAGTAGGGGGAGAGACCCAGTACTTC. It yields the protein CASSPGLVGGETQYF.

This clonotype was picked up a small number of times. The chain uses TRBV2 and TRBJ1-4; perhaps TRBD1 as D (6 bases). From germline, CDR1 is SNHLY and CDR2 FYNNEI. CDR3 length: 13 amino acids. Trimming shortened V by 10 bases and J by 5 bases, and 14 bases separated the two germline ends. The CDR3: CATTRGGNEKLFF. CDR3 DNA: TGTGCCACTACCCGAGGGGGGAATGAAAAACTGTTTTTT.

The rearrangement joins TRBV29-1 to TRBJ2-1, with 10 bases identical to TRBD2. The CDR3 is 15 residues long. Germline V gives CDR1 SQVTM, CDR2 ANQGSEA. V shed 6 bases and J 0 bases; nucleotides not matched to a gene: 5. The CDR3 DNA reads as TGCAGCGTCGGACTAGCGGAGAGCTCCTACAATGAGCAGTTCTTC. The encoded protein is CSVGLAESSYNEQFF.

This chain joins TRBV11-2 and TRBJ1-4, with a tentative D call TRBD1 (5 bases). Germline loops: CDR1 SGHAT, CDR2 FQNNGV. This CDR3 contains 13 residues. V shed 4 bases and J shed 8 bases, with 11 bases lying between them. This chain's CDR3 is CASSSQEREKLFF. In DNA, the CDR3 is TGTGCCAGCAGCTCACAGGAGAGGGAAAAACTGTTTTTT.

There are many counts of this clonotype. The chain employs TRBV12-5 and TRBJ1-2; D is ambiguous. CDR3 length: 13 residues. The V and J ends lost 6 bases and 2 bases respectively, with 10 bases between them. The germline gives CDR1 LGHNT, CDR2 FRNRAP. CDR3 nucleotides: TGTGCTAGTGGCAGACCCGGGAACTATGGCTACACCTTC. Encoded protein: CASGRPGNYGYTF. Full variable domain (missing parts from reference TRBV12-5 and TRBJ1-2): DARVTQTPRHKVTEMGQEVTMRCQPILGHNTVFWYRQTMMQGLELLAYFRNRAPLDDSGMPKDRFSAEMPDATLATLKIQPSEPRDSAVYFCASGRPGNYGYTFGSGTRLTVV.